This T cell receptor beta chain was obtained from a study of T cells in Graves' hyperthyroidism and ophthalmopathy. Study overall: Blood from the periphery was taken at initial diagnosis, before any treatment.

The CDR3 contains 14 residues. Germline CDR1 and CDR2: MNHNS and SASEGT. The J segment lost 5 bases and the V segment lost 5 bases, leaving 6 bases of the junction unmatched. Researchers amplified the TCR beta CDR3 regions from RNA transcripts. RT-PCR in the first round (using the HTBI primer set) targeted the TCR CDR3. One entry per CDR3 protein, called by TCRdb with MiXCR from the multiplex PCR reads. The table has roughly 290,000 distinct CDR3 sequences, around 13% seen once. This clonotype was detected many times. The study excluded patients with uncontrolled infection, other autoimmune disease, pregnancy or lactation.

The V gene is TRBV6-1, the J gene TRBJ2-3; 8 positions agree with TRBD1. The clonotype was recovered from a woman aged 40 to 50 with Graves' hyperthyroidism. The sequencing input was blood. The CDR3 region has the DNA TGTGCCAGCAGTATACGGACAGGGCAAGATACGCAGTATTTT. Translation gives CASSIRTGQDTQYF.